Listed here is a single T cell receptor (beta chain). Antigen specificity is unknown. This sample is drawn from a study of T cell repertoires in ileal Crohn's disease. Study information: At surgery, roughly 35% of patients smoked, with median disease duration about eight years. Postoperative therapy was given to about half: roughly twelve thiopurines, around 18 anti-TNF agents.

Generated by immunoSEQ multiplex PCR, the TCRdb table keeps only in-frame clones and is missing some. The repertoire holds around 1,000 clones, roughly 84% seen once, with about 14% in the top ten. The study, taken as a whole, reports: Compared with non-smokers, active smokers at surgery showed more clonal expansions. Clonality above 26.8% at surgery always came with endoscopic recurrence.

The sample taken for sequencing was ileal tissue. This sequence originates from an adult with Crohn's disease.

CDR3 loop: CASSLRGNIQYF. CDR3 sequence (DNA): TGTGCCAGCAGCTTAAGGGGAAACATTCAGTACTTC. The V call is TRBV7-2, the J call TRBJ2-4; D perhaps matches TRBD1 (5 bases). This CDR3 has 12 amino acids. From germline, CDR1 is SGHTA and CDR2 FQGNSA. Trimming cost V 2 bases and J 6 bases, with 5 bases left between them.